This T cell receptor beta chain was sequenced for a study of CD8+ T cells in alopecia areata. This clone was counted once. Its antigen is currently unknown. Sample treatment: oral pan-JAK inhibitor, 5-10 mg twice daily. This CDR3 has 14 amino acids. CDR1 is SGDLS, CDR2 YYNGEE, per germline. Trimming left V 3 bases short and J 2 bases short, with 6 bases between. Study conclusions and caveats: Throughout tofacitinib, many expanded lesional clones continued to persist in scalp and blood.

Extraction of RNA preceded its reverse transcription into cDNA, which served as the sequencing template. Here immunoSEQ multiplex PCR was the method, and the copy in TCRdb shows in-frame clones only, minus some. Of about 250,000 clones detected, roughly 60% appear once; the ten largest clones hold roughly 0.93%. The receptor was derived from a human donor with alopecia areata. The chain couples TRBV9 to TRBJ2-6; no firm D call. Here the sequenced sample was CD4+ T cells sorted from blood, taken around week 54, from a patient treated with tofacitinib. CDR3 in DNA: TGTGCCAGCAGCGCGGTGGCTGGGGCCAACGTCCTGACTTTC. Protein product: CASSAVAGANVLTF. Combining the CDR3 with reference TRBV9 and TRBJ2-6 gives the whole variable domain DSGVTQTPKHLITATGQRVTLRCSPRSGDLSVYWYQQSLDQGLQFLIQYYNGEERAKGNILERFSAQQFPDLHSELNLSSLELGDSALYFCASSAVAGANVLTFGAGSRLTVL.